The 30 T cell receptor beta chains below were found in one sample sequenced in a study of persistence of HIV-infected CD4 T cells. The immunoSEQ assay was version 4, run in survey mode. Assay used: immunoSEQ multiplex PCR; TCRdb lists only in-frame clones, some missing. The sample carries fewer than 40,000 clones, around 76% recorded once. Their target antigens are unknown. Stimulation used around 9.1 ug/mL lysate from CMV-infected fibroblasts. Memory cells lacking CD40L and CD69 with high CD45RO were sorted. The specimen comprised CD4+ T cells sorted from PBMCs after approximately 19-hour stimulation, sampled from a patient who received antiretroviral therapy. The receptors derive from an adult woman with HIV who was CMV-seropositive.

The chain is built from TRBV18 and TRBJ2-4; 7 bases are shared with TRBD1. Germline trimming cut 5 bases from V and 0 bases from J; bases unmatched to any gene: 7. The CDR3 consists of 16 residues. The germline CDR1 and CDR2 sequences are KGHSH and LQKENI. CDR3 nucleotides: TGTGCCAGCTCAATAGGACAGGACCTAGCCAAAAACATTCAGTACTTC. This translates into CASSIGQDLAKNIQYF.

The rearrangement links TRBV20-1 to TRBJ2-1; D possibly corresponds to TRBD2 (5 bases). Trimming cost V 3 bases and J 6 bases, with 21 bases left between them. The germline V gene has CDR1 DFQATT and CDR2 SNEGSKA (reference sequence). The CDR3 is made up of 16 amino acids. In nucleotides, the CDR3 is TGCAGTGCTAGTAGTTTAGCGACCAGACATGTCAATGAGCAGTTCTTC. As protein: CSASSLATRHVNEQFF.

This clone was detected only a few times. The chain carries TRBV5-8 and TRBJ1-1; D gene ambiguous. CDR3 length equals 15 residues. Germline CDR1 and CDR2: SGHTS and YDEGEE. The germline V and J ends were trimmed by 3 bases and 1 base, with 13 bases remaining between them. CDR3 protein: CASSYWGRQNTEAFF. The CDR3, as DNA: TGTGCCAGCAGCTATTGGGGAAGACAGAACACTGAAGCTTTCTTT.

V and J are TRBV11-1 and TRBJ1-2, with 9 bases matching TRBD1. Germline-derived CDR1 and CDR2 are SGHAT and FQDESV (reference sequence). J lost 5 bases, V lost 5 bases, and 3 bases had no gene match. The CDR3 consists of 13 residues. CDR3 amino acids: CASSIGQGYGYTF. The DNA for the CDR3 is TGTGCCAGCAGCATCGGACAGGGGTATGGCTACACCTTC.

V and J are TRBV19 and TRBJ1-6; TRBD1 might be the D (5 bases). Trimming cost V 4 bases and J 7 bases, with 8 bases left between them. Germline values: CDR1 LNHDA, CDR2 SQIVND (reference sequence). This CDR3 region has 13 residues. CDR3 nucleotides: TGTGCCAGTAGTACAGGGATAAATTCACCCCTCCACTTT. This encodes CASSTGINSPLHF.

This clone has a single count. The genes are TRBV7-2 and TRBJ2-1; no reliable D call. This CDR3 comprises 15 residues. Per germline, CDR1 SGHTA and CDR2 FQGNSA. Trimming removed 2 bases at V and 0 bases at J, with 8 bases between. CDR3 sequence reads: CASSLSRSSYNEQFF. The CDR3, as DNA: TGTGCCAGCAGCTTATCCAGGAGCTCCTACAATGAGCAGTTCTTC.

This chain joins TRBV18 and TRBJ1-1; no clear D. Trimming took 4 bases from V and 1 from J, leaving 7 bases between them. CDR1 and CDR2 (germline): KGHSH, LQKENI. The CDR3 covers 13 residues. The CDR3 is CASSRTGNTEAFF. DNA for the CDR3: TGTGCCAGCTCACGAACGGGGAACACTGAAGCTTTCTTT.

V gene TRBV5-1 combines with J gene TRBJ1-5; 7 positions agree with TRBD1. This CDR3 is 14 amino acids long. The junction had 8 bases not matched to a gene; V was cut back by 4 bases and J by 7 bases. Per germline, CDR1 SGHRS and CDR2 YFSETQ. CDR3 sequence: CASSPGQEGQPQHF. In nucleotides, the CDR3 is TGCGCCAGCAGCCCCGGACAGGAGGGACAGCCCCAGCATTTT.

This chain connects TRBV5-4 to TRBJ1-2; D is unresolved. Per germline, CDR1 SGHNT and CDR2 YYREEE (reference sequence). Deletions cut 0 bases from V and 2 bases from J, with 11 bases between. The CDR3 is made up of 15 amino acids. The CDR3 loop is CASSLGVYSNYGYTF. DNA of the CDR3: TGTGCCAGCAGCTTGGGTGTATATTCGAACTATGGCTACACCTTC.

The chain has TRBV15 and TRBJ1-2; the D gene is possibly TRBD1 (6 bases). The CDR3 totals 15 residues. The germline V and J ends were trimmed by 0 bases and 9 bases, with 17 bases remaining between them. The V gene's germline CDR1 is LNHNV and CDR2 YYDKDF (reference sequence). Here the CDR3 DNA reads TGTGCCACCAGCAGAGATAATAGAGGGGGGATGAGCTACACCTTC. It translates to CATSRDNRGGMSYTF.

The gene calls are TRBV2 and TRBJ2-2; no reliable D call. The CDR3 is made up of 14 amino acids. CDR1 SNHLY and CDR2 FYNNEI come from the germline V gene. Trimming removed 7 bases at V and 3 bases at J, with 12 bases between. The CDR3 reads CASNSDVHTGELFF. In nucleotides, the CDR3 is TGTGCCAGCAATTCAGACGTACACACCGGGGAGCTGTTTTTT.

This sequence joins TRBV5-4 and TRBJ2-2; D unclear. The length of the CDR3 is 15 residues. Deletions cut 0 bases from V and 4 bases from J, with 10 bases between. The germline V gene encodes CDR1 SGHNT and CDR2 YYREEE (reference sequence). CDR3 amino acids: CASSLGGASTGELFF. CDR3 sequence (DNA): TGTGCCAGCAGCTTGGGTGGCGCTAGCACCGGGGAGCTGTTTTTT. Full variable domain (outside the CDR3, taken from reference TRBV5-4 and TRBJ2-2): ETGVTQSPTHLIKTRGQQVTLRCSSQSGHNTVSWYQQALGQGPQFIFQYYREEENGRGNFPPRFSGLQFPNYSSELNVNALELDDSALYLCASSLGGASTGELFFGEGSRLTVL.

The chain uses TRBV2 and TRBJ2-1, with 10 nucleotides matching TRBD2. Germline CDR1 reads SNHLY; CDR2 reads FYNNEI. This CDR3 is 15 amino acids long. V shed 1 base and J 10 bases; nucleotides not matched to a gene: 7. CDR3 in DNA: TGTGCCAGCAGTGAAGGGGTAGCGGGGGGCCACGAGCAGTTCTTC. The encoded protein is CASSEGVAGGHEQFF.

The rearrangement uses TRBV5-6 and TRBJ2-5, with 8 bases fitting TRBD1. V shed 2 bases, J shed 5 bases, and the junction held 5 bases outside the gene matches. This CDR3 comprises 14 residues. Germline CDR1 is SGHDT and CDR2 is YYEEEE. CDR3 sequence: CASSFRTGRETQYF. The DNA for the CDR3 is TGTGCCAGCAGCTTTCGGACAGGGCGGGAGACCCAGTACTTC.

The V gene is TRBV6-5, the J gene TRBJ2-7; 8 bases map to TRBD1. CDR3 length: 14 amino acids. The V and J ends lost 2 bases and 1 base, in that order; junction bases with no gene match: 1. The germline gives CDR1 MNHEY, CDR2 SVGAGI. CDR3 sequence (DNA): TGTGCCAGCAGTTACGGACAGGGTTCCTACGAGCAGTACTTC. Its protein product is CASSYGQGSYEQYF.

Relative to its sample, this clone is medium-sized. The chain is built from TRBV11-3 and TRBJ1-1, with 8 positions matching TRBD1. The ends lost 5 bases at V and 1 base at J; junction bases unmatched: 6. The CDR3 sequence is 15 residues long. Germline V gives CDR1 SGHNT, CDR2 YENEEA. This CDR3 is CASSPRTGWNTEAFF. The CDR3 bases are TGTGCCAGCAGCCCGCGGACAGGGTGGAACACTGAAGCTTTCTTT.

V and J are TRBV20-1 and TRBJ2-1; D assignment may be TRBD1 or TRBD2 (5 bases each). The CDR3 contains 14 residues. The V and J ends lost 3 bases and 7 bases respectively, with 16 bases between them. CDR1 is DFQATT and CDR2 is SNEGSKA in the germline V gene (reference sequence). CDR3 bases: TGCAGTGCTAGTAAGGGGTATGAGGGTAATGAGCAGTTCTTC. It yields the protein CSASKGYEGNEQFF.

The chain has TRBV21-1 and TRBJ1-2. TRBV21-1 corresponds to a pseudogene. CDR3 size: 15 residues. CDR3 DNA: TGTGCCAGCAGCAAAGCTGGGACGGGACTCTATGGCTACACCTTC. Translating gives CASSKAGTGLYGYTF.

The V gene is TRBV2, the J gene TRBJ2-3, with 7 bases that match TRBD2. The junction had 7 bases not matched to a gene; V was cut back by 7 bases and J by 3 bases. CDR3 length equals 14 residues. The germline V gene encodes CDR1 SNHLY and CDR2 FYNNEI. The CDR3 loop reads CASTRGEGTDTQYF. The CDR3, as DNA: TGTGCCAGCACTCGAGGGGAGGGGACAGATACGCAGTATTTT.

The J gene is TRBJ1-1, the V gene TRBV12-3 or TRBV12-4; the D is unclear. V lost 5 bases and J lost 10, with 14 bases in between. CDR3 length: 12 residues. In nucleotides, the CDR3 is TGTGCCAGCAGTACCCGGGGTCCGGGAGCTTTCTTT. Amino acid sequence: CASSTRGPGAFF.

V gene TRBV5-1 combines with J gene TRBJ1-2; D gene uncertain. In germline, CDR1 is SGHRS, CDR2 YFSETQ. This CDR3 contains 13 residues. Deletions cut 2 bases from V and 2 bases from J, with 7 bases between. The CDR3 coding sequence is TGCGCCAGCAGCTTAGAGCAGAACTATGGCTACACCTTC. Encoded protein: CASSLEQNYGYTF.

The V and J genes are TRBV6-2 or TRBV6-3 and TRBJ2-7; 7 bases map to TRBD1. Germline V gives CDR1 MNHEY, CDR2 SVGEGT. The CDR3 totals 14 residues. The V and J ends lost 2 bases and 2 bases, in that order; junction bases with no gene match: 3. CDR3 sequence: CASSYPTGTYEQYF. CDR3 DNA sequence: TGTGCCAGCAGTTACCCGACAGGGACCTACGAGCAGTACTTC.

V is TRBV28 and J is TRBJ1-2, with D uncertain. CDR3 size: 13 residues. Trimming cost V 8 bases and J 8 bases, with 18 bases left between them. Germline V lookup: CDR1 MDHEN, CDR2 SYDVKM. Written as DNA, the CDR3 is TGTGCCAGCGGCTACCTCCGGGGTACGGGCTACACCTTC. It specifies CASGYLRGTGYTF.

This chain uses TRBV15 with TRBJ1-5; D uncertain. The CDR3 sequence is 12 residues long. Germline values: CDR1 LNHNV, CDR2 YYDKDF (reference sequence). V lost 2 bases and J 3 bases, leaving 2 bases between the germline ends. The CDR3 coding sequence is TGTGCCACCAGCAGACCCAATCAGCCCCAGCATTTT. Encoded protein: CATSRPNQPQHF.

The chain recombines TRBV4-1 with TRBJ1-5; D not certain. Germline V gene sequence: CDR1 MGHRA, CDR2 YSYEKL. The CDR3 sequence is 15 residues long. The V end lost 0 bases, the J end lost 2 bases, and 8 bases lay between the germline ends. The CDR3 nucleotides are TGCGCCAGCAGCCAAGAACGGCTGGGCAATCAGCCCCAGCATTTT. It specifies CASSQERLGNQPQHF.

This chain uses TRBV9 with TRBJ1-2, with a tentative D call TRBD1 (6 bases). The CDR3 contains 16 residues. In germline, CDR1 is SGDLS, CDR2 YYNGEE. Trimming took 4 bases from V and 7 from J, leaving 23 bases between them. The chain's CDR3 is CASSSPTQGRGFGYTF. CDR3 DNA: TGTGCCAGCAGCTCTCCCACACAGGGAAGGGGGTTTGGCTACACCTTC.

This sequence joins TRBV12-3 or TRBV12-4 and TRBJ2-7; 9 bases line up with TRBD2. The CDR3 is 13 amino acids. V gave up 5 bases and J gave up 7 bases; unmatched junction bases: 6. The CDR3 protein is CASSPREGKEQYF. Written as DNA, the CDR3 is TGTGCCAGCAGTCCGCGGGAGGGCAAGGAGCAGTACTTC.

The V and J genes are TRBV5-1 and TRBJ2-6; D remains unclear. Trimming cost V 3 bases and J 0 bases, with 4 bases left between them. This CDR3 contains 14 residues. Germline-derived CDR1 and CDR2 are SGHRS and YFSETQ. The CDR3 DNA follows: TGCGCCAGCAGCTGGAGCTCTGGGGCCAACGTCCTGACTTTC. It specifies CASSWSSGANVLTF.

This chain joins TRBV30 and TRBJ2-1, with 7 bases lining up with TRBD1. V was clipped by 4 bases and J by 6 bases; unmatched bases: 15. Germline lookup yields CDR1 GTSNPN and CDR2 SVGIG (reference sequence). CDR3 length: 16 amino acids. CDR3 sequence reads: CAWKSKTGLTLNEQFF. In nucleotides, the CDR3 is TGTGCCTGGAAGAGTAAGACAGGGCTGACCCTCAATGAGCAGTTCTTC.

This chain uses TRBV6-5 with TRBJ2-7; 10 nucleotides match TRBD1. The J segment lost 6 bases and the V segment lost 1 base, leaving 3 bases of the junction unmatched. This CDR3 comprises 14 residues. Per germline, CDR1 MNHEY and CDR2 SVGAGI. The DNA of the CDR3 is TGTGCCAGCAGTTACTATGACAGGGGGCGCGAGCAGTACTTC. This translates into CASSYYDRGREQYF.